This TCR beta chain comes out of a study of T cells after yellow fever vaccination. TCRdb passed the 5' RACE reads through MiXCR, listing each CDR3 protein once. The table has just under 600,000 distinct CDR3 sequences, about 14% seen once. Germline CDR1 DFQATT, CDR2 SNEGSKA (reference sequence). The CDR3 runs to 14 residues. Concerning this clonotype itself: At one end, the junction sequence differs from germline, possibly due to a read error.

V is TRBV20-1 and J is TRBJ2-1, with TRBD2 matching 7 bases. The sequenced sample was PBMCs, obtained on the day of the yellow fever booster vaccination. This receptor was obtained from a man younger than 40 who received the YFV17D yellow fever vaccine. Here the CDR3 DNA reads TGCAGTGCCATTAAAGGACTAGATGTCCTCGAGCTGTTCTTC. Translated, it gives CSAIKGLDVLELFF.